These 5 T cell receptor beta chains were sequenced from one sample in a study of blood T cell repertoires in COVID-19. Here immunoSEQ multiplex PCR was the method, and the copy in TCRdb shows in-frame clones only, minus some. Here the sample spans 150,000 to 200,000 clones, approximately 87% being singletons. Sequencing input: peripheral blood. The receptors originated from a person aged 65 to 79 with COVID-19, enrolled during active disease.

The rearrangement uses TRBV2 and TRBJ2-5; TRBD1 matches 7 bases. This CDR3 has 15 residues. Germline V gene data show CDR1 as SNHLY and CDR2 as FYNNEI. The junction had 9 bases not matched to a gene; V was cut back by 8 bases and J by 0 bases. The CDR3 region has the DNA TGTGCCAGCCCCCCCCGGGGACAGAACCAAGAGACCCAGTACTTC. Its translation: CASPPRGQNQETQYF.

This clone was seen more than once but under ten times. J is TRBJ2-7 and V is TRBV5-1; D not resolved. Germline CDR1 reads SGHRS; CDR2 reads YFSETQ. The CDR3 is made up of 12 amino acids. V dropped 0 bases and J dropped 4 bases, with 5 bases sitting between them. CDR3 region: CASSLDGYEQYF. The CDR3 DNA reads as TGCGCCAGCAGCTTGGACGGTTACGAGCAGTACTTC.

The gene calls are TRBV15 and TRBJ1-6; unclear D gene. V lost 5 bases, J lost 0 bases, and 5 bases lay in between. The CDR3 consists of 14 residues. Germline V gives CDR1 LNHNV, CDR2 YYDKDF (reference sequence). The CDR3 loop reads CATSGSSYNSPLHF. The CDR3 nucleotides are TGTGCCACCAGCGGGAGCTCCTATAATTCACCCCTCCACTTT.

The chain couples TRBV6-2 or TRBV6-3 to TRBJ1-2; a possible D gene is TRBD1 (5 bases). Germline CDR1 MNHEY, CDR2 SVGEGT. The CDR3 covers 15 residues. Trimming removed 6 bases from V and 4 bases from J, with 18 bases in between. The CDR3 nucleotides are TGTGCCAGCAGCCCTATTCAGGGCTTGAGCTATGGCTACACCTTC. Translated: CASSPIQGLSYGYTF.

The V gene is TRBV7-2, the J gene TRBJ2-5; tentatively, D is TRBD1 (6 bases). Germline V gene data show CDR1 as SGHTA and CDR2 as FQGNSA. V gave up 3 bases and J gave up 5 bases, with 13 bases separating them. The CDR3 length is 14 residues. The CDR3 region has the DNA TGTGCCAGCAGCTTCCCTTTACAGGGTGAGACCCAGTACTTC. It is translated as CASSFPLQGETQYF.